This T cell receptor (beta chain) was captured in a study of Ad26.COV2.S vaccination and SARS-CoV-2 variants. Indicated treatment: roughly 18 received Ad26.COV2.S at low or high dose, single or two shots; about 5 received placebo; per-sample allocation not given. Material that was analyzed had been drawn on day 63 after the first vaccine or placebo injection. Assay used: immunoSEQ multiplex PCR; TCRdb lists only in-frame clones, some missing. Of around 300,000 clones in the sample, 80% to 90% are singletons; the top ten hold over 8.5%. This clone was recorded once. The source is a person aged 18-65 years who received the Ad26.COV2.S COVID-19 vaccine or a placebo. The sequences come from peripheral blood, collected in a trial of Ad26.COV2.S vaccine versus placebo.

As DNA, the CDR3 is TGTGCCATCAGTGGGCAGGGGGTAGGGCAAGAGACCCAGTACTTC. Translated, it gives CAISGQGVGQETQYF. This sequence joins TRBV10-3 and TRBJ2-5; TRBD1 agrees at 7 bases. Germline V lookup: CDR1 ENHRY, CDR2 SYGVKD. The CDR3 consists of 15 residues. The J segment lost 2 bases and the V segment lost 4 bases, leaving 7 bases of the junction unmatched.